The 8 T cell receptor beta chains below come from one sample, sequenced in a study of blood T cells in healthy people across ages. A second PCR of 7 to 11 cycles used a sample-barcoded 5' primer and a J-beta primer mix. TCRdb reprocessed the 5' RACE reads via MiXCR and lists one record per CDR3 protein. The data contain around 1,100,000 distinct CDR3 sequences, 35% to 40% of them seen just once; the ten biggest clones take up under 15%. The sequenced sample was blood. The receptors were sampled from a man between 18 and 35 years old in good health.

V usage is TRBV10-3 and J usage is TRBJ1-2, with D maybe TRBD1 (6 bases). V was pared by 2 bases and J by 6 bases, with 13 bases between. The CDR3 spans 14 residues. CDR1 is ENHRY, CDR2 SYGVKD, per germline. Here the CDR3 DNA reads TGTGCCATCAGTGAGGCGGGACAAAGAGATGGCTACACCTTC. Translating it yields CAISEAGQRDGYTF.

The CDR3 is CASSFAGGTPNEQFF. In DNA, the CDR3 is TGTGCCAGCAGTTTTGCGGGGGGGACCCCCAATGAGCAGTTCTTC. The rearrangement links TRBV12-3 or TRBV12-4 to TRBJ2-1; 9 bases map to TRBD2. This CDR3 has 15 residues. The junction had 6 bases not matched to a gene; V was cut back by 3 bases and J by 6 bases.

This clonotype came up once. This chain connects TRBV20-1 to TRBJ2-4, with D unclear. This CDR3 is built from 13 residues. Trimming took off 3 bases at V and 5 bases at J, with 11 bases between the two ends. In germline, CDR1 is DFQATT, CDR2 SNEGSKA (reference sequence). The DNA for the CDR3 is TGCAGTGCTAGGCCCTACACGCAAAACATTCAGTACTTC. It is translated as CSARPYTQNIQYF.

Ten or more counts support this clonotype. This chain connects TRBV4-2 to TRBJ2-4, with D unresolved. The CDR3 totals 17 residues. With 3 bases removed from V and 1 base from J, the gap between germline ends came to 16 bases. CDR1 and CDR2 (germline): LGHNA, YNFKEQ. The CDR3 spells CASSQADKPAAKNIQYF. In nucleotides, the CDR3 is TGTGCCAGCAGCCAGGCAGACAAACCAGCGGCCAAAAACATTCAGTACTTC.

With respect to this clonotype: A read error may account for a junction end that differs from germline. The chain recombines TRBV12-3 or TRBV12-4 with TRBJ2-1; possibly TRBD2 for D (6 bases). The CDR3 is 16 amino acids. CDR3 in DNA: TGTGCCAGCAGTCTAGGACGGAGGGAGACATACAATGAGCTGTTCTTC. Protein product: CASSLGRRETYNELFF.

The sample holds many counts of this clonotype. The genes are TRBV20-1 and TRBJ2-1; 8 bases line up with TRBD2. Per germline, CDR1 DFQATT and CDR2 SNEGSKA (reference sequence). After removal of 4 bases from V and 4 bases from J, the junction contained 6 bases not matched to a gene. The length of the CDR3 is 14 residues. CDR3 protein: CSANSGVLYNEQFF. CDR3 coding DNA: TGCAGTGCTAATAGCGGGGTACTTTACAATGAGCAGTTCTTC.

This chain connects TRBV4-2 to TRBJ2-1; D is ambiguous. Germline V lookup: CDR1 LGHNA, CDR2 YNFKEQ. V lost 4 bases to trimming and J lost 1 base, with 14 bases between them. This CDR3 comprises 16 residues. CDR3 region: CASSRSTGESYNEQFF. In DNA, the CDR3 is TGTGCCAGCAGCCGCTCTACCGGAGAATCCTACAATGAGCAGTTCTTC.

CDR3 in amino acids: CASSSLYAAGTDTQYF. In DNA, the CDR3 is TGTGCCAGCAGCTCACTATACGCGGCCGGCACAGATACGCAGTATTTT. The rearrangement uses TRBV7-2 and TRBJ2-3; D call uncertain. The CDR3 is made up of 16 amino acids. Germline-derived CDR1 and CDR2 are SGHTA and FQGNSA. Trimming removed 4 bases at V and 1 base at J, with 15 bases between. Full variable domain (rest looked up from reference TRBV7-2 and TRBJ2-3): GAGVSQSPSNKVTEKGKDVELRCDPISGHTALYWYRQSLGQGLEFLIYFQGNSAPDKSGLPSDRFSAERTGGSVSTLTIQRTQQEDSAVYLCASSSLYAAGTDTQYFGPGTRLTVL.